These 29 T cell receptor beta chains originate from one sample sequenced in a study of cytomegalovirus exposure and HLA in healthy donors. PCR was performed using 60 Vbeta and 13 Jbeta primers. Measured with immunoSEQ multiplex PCR; TCRdb has only the in-frame clones, and not every one. The sample records under 85,000 clones, just under 80% being singletons. Material for sequencing was PBMCs. The source is a woman aged 30 to 39 in good health and CMV-seronegative.

The count of this clone is one. This chain links TRBV25-1 with TRBJ1-2, with a weak D call TRBD1 (6 bases). Looked up from germline, CDR1 is MGHDK and CDR2 is SYGVNS. The CDR3 has 15 amino acids. V lost 1 base and J 6 bases, leaving 15 bases between the germline ends. The DNA of the CDR3 is TGTGCCAGCAGTGAATGGGACACCACCTTGGATGGCTACACCTTC. Encoded protein: CASSEWDTTLDGYTF.

The V gene is TRBV7-2, the J gene TRBJ2-5, with 8 nucleotides matching TRBD1. V was pared by 3 bases and J by 5 bases, with 8 bases of the junction left unmatched. The length of the CDR3 is 15 residues. Germline-derived CDR1 and CDR2 are SGHTA and FQGNSA. CDR3 in amino acids: CASSFGQGWDETQYF. The CDR3 DNA sequence: TGTGCCAGCAGCTTTGGACAGGGCTGGGACGAGACCCAGTACTTC. Variable domain in full (rest from reference TRBV7-2 and TRBJ2-5): GAGVSQSPSNKVTEKGKDVELRCDPISGHTALYWYRQSLGQGLEFLIYFQGNSAPDKSGLPSDRFSAERTGGSVSTLTIQRTQQEDSAVYLCASSFGQGWDETQYFGPGTRLLVL.

V gene TRBV9 combines with J gene TRBJ1-3; the D gene is possibly TRBD1 (6 bases). Germline CDR1 and CDR2: SGDLS and YYNGEE. V was clipped by 0 bases and J by 4 bases, with 11 bases between them. This CDR3 contains 15 residues. CDR3 nucleotides: TGTGCCAGCAGCGTAGATCAGGGGACCGGAAACACCATATATTTT. Translated, it gives CASSVDQGTGNTIYF. Looking up the rest from reference TRBV9 and TRBJ1-3 gives the full variable domain: DSGVTQTPKHLITATGQRVTLRCSPRSGDLSVYWYQQSLDQGLQFLIQYYNGEERAKGNILERFSAQQFPDLHSELNLSSLELGDSALYFCASSVDQGTGNTIYFGEGSWLTVV.

V and J are TRBV6-5 and TRBJ2-7; TRBD1 agrees at 10 bases. Unmatched junction bases numbered 5, after V lost 2 bases and J lost 4 bases. Germline V gene sequence: CDR1 MNHEY, CDR2 SVGAGI. This CDR3 spans 15 amino acids. This CDR3 is CASSYAGTGVYEQYF. The CDR3 DNA reads as TGTGCCAGCAGTTACGCCGGGACAGGGGTGTACGAGCAGTACTTC.

A single count supports this clone. This chain connects TRBV28 to TRBJ1-2; TRBD1 aligns across 11 bases. Germline V lookup: CDR1 MDHEN, CDR2 SYDVKM. The V gene end was trimmed by 5 bases and the J gene end by 8 bases; junction bases not matched to a gene: 7. This CDR3 is 14 amino acids long. The CDR3 loop reads CASSEGDRGVGYTF. CDR3 sequence (DNA): TGTGCCAGCAGTGAAGGGGACAGGGGGGTGGGCTACACCTTC.

The chain employs TRBV4-1 and TRBJ1-4; TRBD1 might be the D (5 bases). CDR1 is MGHRA and CDR2 is YSYEKL in the germline V gene. The CDR3 extends over 16 amino acids. Trimming cost V 0 bases and J 8 bases, with 16 bases left between them. The CDR3 loop is CASSQDGGGAREKLFF. Here the CDR3 DNA reads TGCGCCAGCAGCCAAGACGGGGGTGGGGCCCGGGAAAAACTGTTTTTT.

As concerns this clone: In the same sample, other DNA sequences code for this CDR3. The chain couples TRBV29-1 to TRBJ2-7; tentatively, D is TRBD1 (5 bases). Germline-derived CDR1 and CDR2 are SQVTM and ANQGSEA. This CDR3 region has 12 residues. Trimming stripped 6 bases from V and 1 base from J, with 10 bases between. The CDR3 spells CSVRDSSYEQYF. DNA of the CDR3: TGCAGCGTCAGAGACAGTTCCTACGAGCAGTACTTC.

This clone has a handful of counts. J is TRBJ2-7 and V is TRBV27, with 10 bases that match TRBD1. CDR1 is MNHEY and CDR2 is SMNVEV in the germline V gene (reference sequence). With 3 bases clipped from V and 7 bases from J, the junction kept 3 bases outside the gene matches. The CDR3 extends over 13 amino acids. CDR3 nucleotide sequence: TGTGCCAGCAGTTTGACAGGGGGCCGGGAGCAGTACTTC. Encoded protein: CASSLTGGREQYF.

V gene TRBV4-2 combines with J gene TRBJ2-7; weak D call: TRBD2 (6 bases). The CDR3 spans 18 residues. V lost 0 bases and J 2 bases, leaving 20 bases between the germline ends. The germline V gene has CDR1 LGHNA and CDR2 YNFKEQ. This chain's CDR3 is CASSQESWRGRTAYEQYF. The DNA for the CDR3 is TGTGCCAGCAGCCAAGAAAGTTGGCGGGGTCGCACCGCCTACGAGCAGTACTTC.

The rearrangement uses TRBV7-2 and TRBJ2-1; the match to TRBD2 covers 8 bases. V was clipped by 1 base and J by 4 bases; unmatched bases: 6. CDR1 SGHTA and CDR2 FQGNSA come from the germline V gene. The CDR3 has 16 residues. The CDR3 sequence: CASSLGGSGGYNEQFF. DNA for the CDR3: TGTGCCAGCAGCTTAGGGGGCAGCGGGGGATACAATGAGCAGTTCTTC.

The V and J genes are TRBV25-1 and TRBJ1-2; TRBD1 aligns across 7 bases. The CDR3 length is 16 residues. After removal of 4 bases from V and 8 bases from J, the junction contained 16 bases not matched to a gene. CDR1 MGHDK and CDR2 SYGVNS come from the germline V gene. This CDR3 is CASSVGPLTGPRGYTF. DNA of the CDR3: TGTGCCAGCAGTGTTGGCCCCCTGACAGGGCCGAGAGGCTACACCTTC.

V usage is TRBV6-1 and J usage is TRBJ1-2, with TRBD1 identical over 8 bases. Germline V gene sequence: CDR1 MNHNS, CDR2 SASEGT. The V segment lost 0 bases and the J segment 5 bases; nucleotides outside the gene matches: 2. The CDR3 spans 14 residues. The CDR3 nucleotides are TGTGCCAGCAGTGAAGCCGGGACAGGATATGGCTACACCTTC. Encoded protein: CASSEAGTGYGYTF.

The CDR3 bases are TGTGCCTGGAAACCTTTGACAGGGTGGACTGAAGCTTTCTTT. This codes for CAWKPLTGWTEAFF. The chain recombines TRBV30 with TRBJ1-1, with 7 bases that match TRBD1. V shed 4 bases, J shed 5 bases, and the junction held 10 bases outside the gene matches. The CDR3 is 14 residues long. Per germline, CDR1 GTSNPN and CDR2 SVGIG (reference sequence).

This clone was seen only once. J is TRBJ1-3 and V is TRBV7-9; D not certain. Germline CDR1 SEHNR, CDR2 FQNEAQ (reference sequence). This CDR3 comprises 13 residues. Trimming pared 8 bases from V and 0 bases from J, leaving 8 bases between. The CDR3, as DNA: TGTGCCAGCGGGCCCAGCTCTGGAAACACCATATATTTT. Translating gives CASGPSSGNTIYF.

The V and J genes are TRBV6-5 and TRBJ2-5, with TRBD1 matching 8 bases. The CDR3 is made up of 14 amino acids. V lost 6 bases and J lost 0; bases outside the gene matches: 3. CDR1 and CDR2 (germline): MNHEY, SVGAGI. The CDR3 spells CASSRGRNQETQYF. Written as DNA, the CDR3 is TGTGCCAGCAGCAGGGGGCGGAACCAAGAGACCCAGTACTTC.

The V gene is TRBV7-9, the J gene TRBJ2-6; the D gene is possibly TRBD2 (6 bases). This CDR3 has 19 amino acids. CDR1 SEHNR and CDR2 FQNEAQ come from the germline V gene (reference sequence). With 5 bases removed from V and 3 bases from J, the gap between germline ends came to 23 bases. The CDR3 spells CASSPWGETRDFGANVLTF. For the CDR3, the DNA is TGTGCCAGCAGCCCCTGGGGGGAGACCAGGGACTTTGGGGCCAACGTCCTGACTTTC.

The rearrangement uses TRBV29-1 and TRBJ2-1; TRBD2 agrees at 7 bases. The CDR3 contains 15 residues. The V and J ends lost 2 bases and 4 bases, in that order; junction bases with no gene match: 8. CDR1 is SQVTM and CDR2 is ANQGSEA in the germline V gene. DNA for the CDR3: TGCAGCGTTGAACTGGCGGGAGCCACTTACAATGAGCAGTTCTTC. It yields the protein CSVELAGATYNEQFF.

The rearrangement uses TRBV6-1 and TRBJ1-5, with D uncertain. The germline V gene encodes CDR1 MNHNS and CDR2 SASEGT. The CDR3 spans 14 residues. With 0 bases removed from V and 5 bases from J, the gap between germline ends came to 8 bases. The CDR3 loop is CASSEAGSHQPQHF. CDR3 DNA sequence: TGTGCCAGCAGTGAAGCGGGCAGTCATCAGCCCCAGCATTTT.

This clone has a handful of counts. This sequence joins TRBV10-2 and TRBJ2-1; maybe TRBD2 (5 bases). V gave up 3 bases and J gave up 1 base, with 7 bases separating them. This CDR3 contains 14 residues. The germline CDR1 and CDR2 sequences are WSHSY and SAAADI. The CDR3, as DNA: TGCGCCAGCAGTGACGGGGATTCCTACAATGAGCAGTTCTTC. Its protein is CASSDGDSYNEQFF.

The sample holds a few counts of this clone. The V gene is TRBV7-2, the J gene TRBJ2-5, with D uncertain. This CDR3 has 11 amino acids. Germline CDR1 and CDR2: SGHTA and FQGNSA. V lost 5 bases, J lost 1 base, and 2 bases lay in between. CDR3 region: CASSLQETQYF. The CDR3 bases are TGTGCCAGCAGCCTCCAAGAGACCCAGTACTTC. The whole variable domain, remainder taken from reference TRBV7-2 and TRBJ2-5, is GAGVSQSPSNKVTEKGKDVELRCDPISGHTALYWYRQSLGQGLEFLIYFQGNSAPDKSGLPSDRFSAERTGGSVSTLTIQRTQQEDSAVYLCASSLQETQYFGPGTRLLVL.

J is TRBJ2-7 and V is TRBV6-1; D may be TRBD1 (6 bases). The CDR3 totals 14 residues. V lost 8 bases and J lost 4, with 18 bases in between. Germline CDR1 reads MNHNS; CDR2 reads SASEGT. CDR3 coding DNA: TGTGCCAGCTCACTGCTTGGACAGACTTACGAGCAGTACTTC. It codes for CASSLLGQTYEQYF.

This chain links TRBV20-1 with TRBJ1-1; no clear D. Trimming removed 1 base from V and 6 bases from J, with 6 bases in between. The germline gives CDR1 DFQATT, CDR2 SNEGSKA (reference sequence). The CDR3 totals 11 residues. The CDR3: CSARAGSEAFF. CDR3 nucleotides: TGCAGTGCTAGAGCAGGATCTGAAGCTTTCTTT.

V usage is TRBV30 and J usage is TRBJ1-2; 7 nucleotides line up with TRBD1. The V segment lost 0 bases and the J segment 5 bases; nucleotides outside the gene matches: 6. CDR1 is GTSNPN, CDR2 SVGIG, per germline (reference sequence). CDR3 length: 14 amino acids. This CDR3 is CAWSVQGVGYGYTF. CDR3 DNA sequence: TGTGCCTGGAGTGTCCAGGGGGTTGGGTATGGCTACACCTTC.

The rearrangement uses TRBV5-1 and TRBJ2-5; 10 nucleotides line up with TRBD1. This CDR3 spans 17 amino acids. Germline V CDR1 and CDR2: SGHRS, YFSETQ. V lost 4 bases, J lost 2 bases, and 11 bases stayed unmatched. The DNA for the CDR3 is TGCGCCAGCAGCGGAAACCGGGACAGGGGAATTCAAGAGACCCAGTACTTC. It codes for CASSGNRDRGIQETQYF.

The rearrangement links TRBV6-1 to TRBJ1-2; tentative D call: TRBD1 (6 bases). Germline assignment: CDR1 MNHNS and CDR2 SASEGT. V gave up 4 bases and J gave up 6 bases, with 15 bases separating them. The CDR3 totals 14 residues. The CDR3 reads CASSVQGHTDGYTF. The CDR3 nucleotides are TGTGCCAGCAGTGTGCAGGGACACACCGATGGCTACACCTTC.

There are a few counts of this clone. V and J are TRBV5-1 and TRBJ2-2; D may be TRBD1 (6 bases). V lost 4 bases and J lost 7, with 11 bases in between. Germline CDR1 SGHRS, CDR2 YFSETQ. This CDR3 is 13 amino acids long. For the CDR3, the DNA is TGCGCCAGCAGCCGAACAGGGCTCGGGGAGCTGTTTTTT. It encodes CASSRTGLGELFF.

This chain connects TRBV29-1 to TRBJ1-3; the match to TRBD1 covers 10 bases. CDR3 size: 20 residues. Per germline, CDR1 SQVTM and CDR2 ANQGSEA. CDR3 in amino acids: CRDEPEGQGFYWSEGNTIYF. DNA of the CDR3: TGCAGGGACGAGCCCGAGGGACAGGGGTTTTACTGGTCGGAAGGAAACACCATATATTTT.

This clone was observed a few times. This sequence joins TRBV5-6 and TRBJ1-6; 9 positions match TRBD1. Germline V gives CDR1 SGHDT, CDR2 YYEEEE. The CDR3 loop spans 14 amino acids. Trimming cost V 3 bases and J 10 bases; bases outside gene matches: 5. Here the CDR3 DNA reads TGTGCCAGCAGCTGGGGACAGGGTGGCTCACCCCTCCACTTT. This sequence encodes CASSWGQGGSPLHF.

V is TRBV5-1 and J is TRBJ2-5; TRBD1 is a possible D gene (7 bases). The DNA end is a closer match to TRBJ2-7, so the J assignment may be wrong. The CDR3 totals 15 residues. Germline-derived CDR1 and CDR2 are SGHRS and YFSETQ. CDR3 nucleotide sequence: TGCGCCAGCAGCGATCAGGGGGGAAGCTCCTACGAGCAGTACTTC. It is translated as CASSDQGGSSYEQYF.